This T cell receptor beta chain stems from a study of CXCR3-negative and CXCR3-positive naive CD8 T cells. The CDR3 length is 15 residues. Per germline, CDR1 MGHDK and CDR2 SYGVNS. As to this clonotype: Its antigen is undetermined.

Study results and caveats: Higher TRB CDR3 hydrophobicity marked CXCR3-positive naive cells relative to CXCR3-negative naive cells.

Libraries were UMI-labeled 5' RACE TRB cDNA. TCRdb re-called the 5' RACE reads, yielding one record per CDR3 amino acid sequence without DNA. The specimen's table records a few thousand distinct CDR3 sequences. Specimen: naive CXCR3+ CD8+ T cells from blood. As for subset: CD45RO-CCR7+CD27+CD95- naive CD8+ T cells expressing CXCR3 (TNR3+). This TCR was sampled from a human donor in good health. Some clones in this sample may be carry-over from other donors' samples. The V gene is TRBV25-1, the J gene TRBJ2-1; the D gene TCRdb calls, TRBD2, cannot be checked with no DNA. The CDR3: CASSEEREINNEQFF.